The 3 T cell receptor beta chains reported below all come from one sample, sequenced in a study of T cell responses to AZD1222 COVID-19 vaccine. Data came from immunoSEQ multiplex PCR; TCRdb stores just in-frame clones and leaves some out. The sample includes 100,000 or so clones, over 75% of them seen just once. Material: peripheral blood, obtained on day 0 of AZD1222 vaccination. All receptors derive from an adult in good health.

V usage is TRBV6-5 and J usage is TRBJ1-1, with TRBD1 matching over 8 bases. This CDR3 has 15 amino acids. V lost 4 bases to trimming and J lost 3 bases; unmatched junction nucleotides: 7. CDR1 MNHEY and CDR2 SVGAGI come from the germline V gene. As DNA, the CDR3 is TGTGCCAGCAGTTTCCTCCAGGGGGCCGACACTGAAGCTTTCTTT. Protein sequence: CASSFLQGADTEAFF.

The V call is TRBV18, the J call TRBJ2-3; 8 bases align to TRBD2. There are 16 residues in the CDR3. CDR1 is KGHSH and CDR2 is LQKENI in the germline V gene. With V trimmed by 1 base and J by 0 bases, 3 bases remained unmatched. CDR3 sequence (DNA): TGTGCCAGCTCACCACTTAGCGGGACTAGCACAGATACGCAGTATTTT. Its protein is CASSPLSGTSTDTQYF.

CDR3: CASSRTGGVRSYNEQFF. CDR3 DNA sequence: TGTGCCAGTAGTAGAACAGGGGGCGTTCGCTCCTACAATGAGCAGTTCTTC. The V and J genes are TRBV19 and TRBJ2-1; 9 bases map to TRBD1. Germline loops: CDR1 LNHDA, CDR2 SQIVND (reference sequence). The V and J ends lost 4 bases and 0 bases, in that order; junction bases with no gene match: 7. The CDR3 is made up of 17 amino acids.